This T cell receptor beta chain was identified during a study of T cell repertoires in cytomegalovirus infection. The overall study: Matching HLA type, along with CMV infection, was indicated by public TCR beta signatures. The study's findings and limits: Ex vivo responses were dominated by HLA-C-restricted CMV-specific TCR beta clonotypes. Summed frequency of public TCR beta families distinguished CMV carriers with the relevant HLA.

This CDR3 comprises 12 residues. V was cut by 5 bases and J by 5 bases, with 7 bases left in between. Germline CDR1 is SGHVS and CDR2 is FNYEAQ. The table lists this clonotype with many counts. Its antigen remains unknown. TCRdb ran MiXCR on the reads and lists one entry per CDR3 protein. This table holds hundreds of thousands of distinct CDR3 sequences, more than 20% found once. This TCR was recovered from a human donor in good health (CMV status not recorded). Some clones in this sample may be carry-over from other donors' samples. This sequence joins TRBV7-6 and TRBJ2-1; D not certain. Sequencing was carried out using CD8+ T cells from PBMCs. The CDR3 region has the DNA TGTGCCAGCAGCCCCTTGGACAATGAGCAGTTCTTC. It yields the protein CASSPLDNEQFF. The full variable domain, in which reference TRBV7-6 and TRBJ2-1 provide the parts outside the CDR3, is GAGVSQSPRYKVTKRGQDVALRCDPISGHVSLYWYRQALGQGPEFLTYFNYEAQQDKSGLPNDRFSAERPEGSISTLTIQRTEQRDSAMYRCASSPLDNEQFFGPGTRLTVL.